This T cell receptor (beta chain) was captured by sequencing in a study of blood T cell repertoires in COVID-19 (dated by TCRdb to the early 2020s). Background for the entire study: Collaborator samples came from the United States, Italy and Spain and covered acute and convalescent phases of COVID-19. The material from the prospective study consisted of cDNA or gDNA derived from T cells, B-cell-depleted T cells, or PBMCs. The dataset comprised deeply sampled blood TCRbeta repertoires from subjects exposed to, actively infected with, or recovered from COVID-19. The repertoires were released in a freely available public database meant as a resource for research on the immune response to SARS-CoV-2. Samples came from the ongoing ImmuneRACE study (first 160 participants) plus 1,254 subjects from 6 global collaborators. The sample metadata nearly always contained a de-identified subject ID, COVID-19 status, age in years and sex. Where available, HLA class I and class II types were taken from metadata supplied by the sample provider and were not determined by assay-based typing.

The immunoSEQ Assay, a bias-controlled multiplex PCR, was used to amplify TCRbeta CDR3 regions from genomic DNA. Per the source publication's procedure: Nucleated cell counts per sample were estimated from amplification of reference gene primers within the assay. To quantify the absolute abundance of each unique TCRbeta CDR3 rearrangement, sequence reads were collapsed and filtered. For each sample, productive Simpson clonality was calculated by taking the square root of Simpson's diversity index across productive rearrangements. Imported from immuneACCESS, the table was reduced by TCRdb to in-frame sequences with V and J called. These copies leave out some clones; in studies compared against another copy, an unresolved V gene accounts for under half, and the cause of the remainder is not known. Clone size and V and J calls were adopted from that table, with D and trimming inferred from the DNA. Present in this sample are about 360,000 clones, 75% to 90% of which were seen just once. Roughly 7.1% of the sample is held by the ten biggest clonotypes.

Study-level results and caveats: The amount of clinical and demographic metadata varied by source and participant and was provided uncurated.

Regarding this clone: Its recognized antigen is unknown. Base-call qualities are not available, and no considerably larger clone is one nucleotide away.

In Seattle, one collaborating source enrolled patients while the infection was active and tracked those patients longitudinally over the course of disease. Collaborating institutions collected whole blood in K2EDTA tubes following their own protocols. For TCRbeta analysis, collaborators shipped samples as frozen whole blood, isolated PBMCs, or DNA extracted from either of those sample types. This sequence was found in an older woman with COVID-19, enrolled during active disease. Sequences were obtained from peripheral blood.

The CDR3 protein is CASSVDSSSYNEQFF. The DNA sequence reads TGTGCCAGCAGTGTGGACAGTAGCTCCTACAATGAGCAGTTCTTC. The chain is assembled from TRBV6-1 and TRBJ2-1; D gene: possibly TRBD1, on 6 matching bases. V is reduced by 4 bases and J by 0 bases, leaving a spacing of 10 bases between them. The CDR3, cysteine through phenylalanine, is 15 amino acids long. Only the CDR3 DNA stays, 45 bases, in frame from base 1. Looking up the germline V gene yields CDR1 MNHNS and CDR2 SASEGT.